This T cell receptor (beta chain) came from a study of cytomegalovirus exposure and HLA in healthy donors. 13 Jbeta primers and 60 Vbeta primers were used for the PCR. Measured with immunoSEQ multiplex PCR; TCRdb has only the in-frame clones, and not every one. This sample has about 160,000 clones, with approximately 80% found just once. To note about this clone: Its target is unknown.

General study results and limits: The authors later linked a missense DCLRE1C variant to TCR beta V- and J-gene trimming.

Trimming removed 5 bases from V and 4 bases from J, with 11 bases in between. The length of the CDR3 is 13 residues. Per germline, CDR1 SGHVS and CDR2 FQNEAQ. V is TRBV7-8 and J is TRBJ1-2; D remains unclear. This receptor was identified in a man aged 40-49 years in good health and CMV-seronegative. The sequencing sample was made of PBMCs. CDR3 region: CASSHGGSYGYTF. In nucleotides, the CDR3 is TGTGCCAGCAGCCATGGCGGGAGCTATGGCTACACCTTC.